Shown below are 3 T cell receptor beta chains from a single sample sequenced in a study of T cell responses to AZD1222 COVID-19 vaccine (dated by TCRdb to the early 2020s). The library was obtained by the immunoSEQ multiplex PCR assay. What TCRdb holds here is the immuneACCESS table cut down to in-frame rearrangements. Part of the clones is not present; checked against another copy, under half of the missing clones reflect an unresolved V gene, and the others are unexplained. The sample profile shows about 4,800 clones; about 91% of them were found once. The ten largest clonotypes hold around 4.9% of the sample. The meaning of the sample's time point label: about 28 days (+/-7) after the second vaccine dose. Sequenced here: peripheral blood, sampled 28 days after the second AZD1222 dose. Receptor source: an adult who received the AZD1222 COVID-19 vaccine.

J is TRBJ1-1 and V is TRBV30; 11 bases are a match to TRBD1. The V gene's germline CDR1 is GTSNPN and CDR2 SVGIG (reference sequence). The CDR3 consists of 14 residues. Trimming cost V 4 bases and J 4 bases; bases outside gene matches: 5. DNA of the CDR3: TGTGCCTGGACTCGGGGACAGGGGGTCACTGAAGCTTTCTTT. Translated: CAWTRGQGVTEAFF. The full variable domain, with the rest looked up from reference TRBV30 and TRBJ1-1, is SQTIHQWPATLVQPVGSPLSLECTVEGTSNPNLYWYRQAAGRGLQLLFYSVGIGQISSEVPQNLSASRPQDRQFILSSKKLLLSDSGFYLCAWTRGQGVTEAFFGQGTRLTVV.

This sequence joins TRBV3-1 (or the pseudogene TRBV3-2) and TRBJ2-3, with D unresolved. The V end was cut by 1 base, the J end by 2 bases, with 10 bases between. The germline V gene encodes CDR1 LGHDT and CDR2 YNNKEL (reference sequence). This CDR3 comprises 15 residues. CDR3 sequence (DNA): TGTGCCAGCAGCCAAGCCGCTAGGTACACAGATACGCAGTATTTT. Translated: CASSQAARYTDTQYF.

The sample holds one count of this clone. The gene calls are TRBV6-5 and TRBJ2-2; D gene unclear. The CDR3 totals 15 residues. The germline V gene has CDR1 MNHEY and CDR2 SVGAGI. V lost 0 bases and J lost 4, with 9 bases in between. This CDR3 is CASSYSGNPTGELFF. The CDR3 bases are TGTGCCAGCAGTTACTCTGGGAATCCCACCGGGGAGCTGTTTTTT.